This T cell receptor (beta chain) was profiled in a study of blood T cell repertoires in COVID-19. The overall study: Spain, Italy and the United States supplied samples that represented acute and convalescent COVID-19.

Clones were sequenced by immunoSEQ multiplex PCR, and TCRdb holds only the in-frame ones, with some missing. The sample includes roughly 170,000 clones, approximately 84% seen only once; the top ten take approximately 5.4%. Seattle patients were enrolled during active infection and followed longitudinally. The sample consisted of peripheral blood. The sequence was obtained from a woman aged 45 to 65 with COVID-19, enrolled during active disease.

CDR3 coding DNA: TGTGCCAGCAGCTCCTCCTTGCTGGGACAGGGACAAGAGACCCAGTACTTC. Protein product: CASSSSLLGQGQETQYF. The V and J genes are TRBV7-6 and TRBJ2-5, with TRBD1 matching over 9 bases. The CDR3 spans 17 residues. The germline gives CDR1 SGHVS, CDR2 FNYEAQ. The junction had 11 bases not matched to a gene; V was cut back by 4 bases and J by 2 bases.